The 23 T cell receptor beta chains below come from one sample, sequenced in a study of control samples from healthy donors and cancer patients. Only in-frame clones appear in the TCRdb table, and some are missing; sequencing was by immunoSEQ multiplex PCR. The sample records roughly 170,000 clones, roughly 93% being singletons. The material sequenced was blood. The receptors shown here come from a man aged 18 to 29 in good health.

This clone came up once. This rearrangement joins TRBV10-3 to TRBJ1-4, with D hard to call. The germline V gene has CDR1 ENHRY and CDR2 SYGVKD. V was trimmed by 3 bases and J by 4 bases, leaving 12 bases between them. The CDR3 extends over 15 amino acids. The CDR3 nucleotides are TGTGCCATCAGTGACCCCCCAGGCAGTAATGAAAAACTGTTTTTT. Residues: CAISDPPGSNEKLFF.

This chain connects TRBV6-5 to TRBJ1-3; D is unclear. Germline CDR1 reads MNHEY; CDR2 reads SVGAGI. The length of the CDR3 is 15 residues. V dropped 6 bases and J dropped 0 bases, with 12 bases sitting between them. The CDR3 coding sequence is TGTGCCAGCAGGACCACAGCTTACTCTGGAAACACCATATATTTT. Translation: CASRTTAYSGNTIYF.

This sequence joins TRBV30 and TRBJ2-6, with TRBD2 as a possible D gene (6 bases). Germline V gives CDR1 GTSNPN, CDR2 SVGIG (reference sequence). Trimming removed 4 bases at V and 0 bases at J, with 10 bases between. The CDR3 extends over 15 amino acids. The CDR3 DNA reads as TGTGCCTGGAACCGGGGGAGCTCTGGGGCCAACGTCCTGACTTTC. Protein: CAWNRGSSGANVLTF.

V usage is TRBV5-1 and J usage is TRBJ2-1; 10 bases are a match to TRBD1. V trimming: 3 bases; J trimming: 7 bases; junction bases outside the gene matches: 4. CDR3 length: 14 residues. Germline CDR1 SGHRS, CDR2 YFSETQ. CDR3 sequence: CASSYGTGVNEQFF. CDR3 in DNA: TGCGCCAGCAGCTACGGGACAGGGGTAAATGAGCAGTTCTTC.

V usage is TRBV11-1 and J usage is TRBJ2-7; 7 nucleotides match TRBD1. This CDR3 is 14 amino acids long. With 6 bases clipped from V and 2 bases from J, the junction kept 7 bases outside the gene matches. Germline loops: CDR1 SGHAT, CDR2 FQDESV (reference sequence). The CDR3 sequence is CASSYLTGAYEQYF. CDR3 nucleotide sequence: TGTGCCAGCAGTTATCTCACAGGGGCCTACGAGCAGTACTTC. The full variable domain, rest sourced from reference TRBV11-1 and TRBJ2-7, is EAEVAQSPRYKITEKSQAVAFWCDPISGHATLYWYRQILGQGPELLVQFQDESVVDDSQLPKDRFSAERLKGVDSTLKIQPAELGDSAMYLCASSYLTGAYEQYFGPGTRLTVT.

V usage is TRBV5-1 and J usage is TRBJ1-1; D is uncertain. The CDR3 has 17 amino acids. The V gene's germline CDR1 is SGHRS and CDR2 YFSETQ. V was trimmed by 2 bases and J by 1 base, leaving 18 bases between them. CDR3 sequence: CASSLRPPPEENTEAFF. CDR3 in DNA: TGCGCCAGCAGCTTAAGACCACCTCCCGAAGAGAACACTGAAGCTTTCTTT.

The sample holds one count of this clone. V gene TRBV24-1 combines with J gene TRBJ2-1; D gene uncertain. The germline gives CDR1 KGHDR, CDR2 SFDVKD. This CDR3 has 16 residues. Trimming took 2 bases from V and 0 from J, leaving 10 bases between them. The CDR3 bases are TGTGCCACCAGTGATTACTCCCCATCCTCCTACAATGAGCAGTTCTTC. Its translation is CATSDYSPSSYNEQFF.

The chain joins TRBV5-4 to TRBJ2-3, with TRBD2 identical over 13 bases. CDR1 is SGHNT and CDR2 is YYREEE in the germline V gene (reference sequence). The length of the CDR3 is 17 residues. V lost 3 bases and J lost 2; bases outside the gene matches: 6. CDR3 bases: TGTGCCAGCAGCTCCGGACTAGCGGGGGCACTCACAGATACGCAGTATTTT. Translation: CASSSGLAGALTDTQYF.

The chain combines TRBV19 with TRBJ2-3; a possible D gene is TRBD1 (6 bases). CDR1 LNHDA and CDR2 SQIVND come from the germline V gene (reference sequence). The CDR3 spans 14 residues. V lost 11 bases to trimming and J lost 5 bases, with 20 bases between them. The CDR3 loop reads CASKVARGGDTQYF. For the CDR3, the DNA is TGTGCCTCAAAGGTGGCTCGAGGGGGAGATACGCAGTATTTT.

CDR3 sequence reads: CASSQAGQTNQPQHF. In DNA form, the CDR3 reads TGTGCCAGCAGCCAAGCGGGACAGACCAATCAGCCCCAGCATTTT. The V and J genes are TRBV4-2 and TRBJ1-5; TRBD1 matches at 7 bases. CDR3 length: 15 residues. Trimming took 1 base from V and 3 from J; bases not matched to a gene: 3. Germline V gene sequence: CDR1 LGHNA, CDR2 YNFKEQ.

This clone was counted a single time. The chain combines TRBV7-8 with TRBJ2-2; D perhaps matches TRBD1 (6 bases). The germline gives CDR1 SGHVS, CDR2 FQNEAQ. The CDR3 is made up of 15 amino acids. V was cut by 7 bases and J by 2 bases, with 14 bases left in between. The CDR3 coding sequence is TGTGCCAGCATCGAAAGGGGGACCAACACCGGGGAGCTGTTTTTT. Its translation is CASIERGTNTGELFF.

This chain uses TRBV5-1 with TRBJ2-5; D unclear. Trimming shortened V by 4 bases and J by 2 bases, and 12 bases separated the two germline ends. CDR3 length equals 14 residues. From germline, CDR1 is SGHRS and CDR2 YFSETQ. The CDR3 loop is CASSILGSQETQYF. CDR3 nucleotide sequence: TGCGCCAGCAGCATCCTGGGCAGTCAAGAGACCCAGTACTTC.

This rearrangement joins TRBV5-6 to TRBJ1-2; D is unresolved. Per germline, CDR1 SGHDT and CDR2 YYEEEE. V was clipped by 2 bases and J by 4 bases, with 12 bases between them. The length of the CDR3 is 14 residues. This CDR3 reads CASSFARSLYGYTF. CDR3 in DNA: TGTGCCAGCAGCTTTGCTAGGTCGCTCTATGGCTACACCTTC.

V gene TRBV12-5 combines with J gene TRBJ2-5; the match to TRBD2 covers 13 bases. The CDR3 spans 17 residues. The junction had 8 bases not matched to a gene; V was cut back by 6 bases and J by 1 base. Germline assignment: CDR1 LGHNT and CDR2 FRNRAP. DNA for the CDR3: TGTGCTAGTGGCCCAGGGACTAGCGGGGCATCCCAAGAGACCCAGTACTTC. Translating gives CASGPGTSGASQETQYF. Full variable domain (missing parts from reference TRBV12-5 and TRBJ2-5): DARVTQTPRHKVTEMGQEVTMRCQPILGHNTVFWYRQTMMQGLELLAYFRNRAPLDDSGMPKDRFSAEMPDATLATLKIQPSEPRDSAVYFCASGPGTSGASQETQYFGPGTRLLVL.

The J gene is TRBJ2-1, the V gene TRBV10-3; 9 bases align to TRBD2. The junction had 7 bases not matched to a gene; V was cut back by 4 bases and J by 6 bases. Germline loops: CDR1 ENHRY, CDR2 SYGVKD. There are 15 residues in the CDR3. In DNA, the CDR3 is TGTGCCATCAGTGCCGGGACTAGCCCGACCAATGAGCAGTTCTTC. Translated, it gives CAISAGTSPTNEQFF.

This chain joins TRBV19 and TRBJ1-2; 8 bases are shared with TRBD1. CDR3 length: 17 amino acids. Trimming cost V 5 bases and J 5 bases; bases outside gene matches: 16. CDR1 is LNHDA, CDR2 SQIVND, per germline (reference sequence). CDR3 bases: TGTGCCAGTAGTGGGAGGGCTGGGACAGGAATTTCTTATGGCTACACCTTC. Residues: CASSGRAGTGISYGYTF.

The CDR3 bases are TGTGCCAGCAGCCCGAGCGGTGCTAGCGGGGGGGTTGAGCAGTTCTTC. Translation gives CASSPSGASGGVEQFF. The J gene is TRBJ2-1, the V gene TRBV5-4, with 12 bases that match TRBD2. Trimming removed 4 bases from V and 9 bases from J; junction bases left unmatched: 11. The CDR3 loop spans 16 amino acids. CDR1 and CDR2 from the germline V gene are SGHNT and YYREEE (reference sequence). Based on the CDR3 plus reference TRBV5-4 and TRBJ2-1, the full variable domain is ETGVTQSPTHLIKTRGQQVTLRCSSQSGHNTVSWYQQALGQGPQFIFQYYREEENGRGNFPPRFSGLQFPNYSSELNVNALELDDSALYLCASSPSGASGGVEQFFGPGTRLTVL.

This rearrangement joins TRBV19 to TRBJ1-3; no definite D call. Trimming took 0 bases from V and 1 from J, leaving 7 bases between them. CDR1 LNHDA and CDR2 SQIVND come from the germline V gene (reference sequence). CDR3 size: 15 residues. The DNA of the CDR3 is TGTGCCAGTAGTATAGAGGGTAATTCTGGAAACACCATATATTTT. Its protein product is CASSIEGNSGNTIYF.

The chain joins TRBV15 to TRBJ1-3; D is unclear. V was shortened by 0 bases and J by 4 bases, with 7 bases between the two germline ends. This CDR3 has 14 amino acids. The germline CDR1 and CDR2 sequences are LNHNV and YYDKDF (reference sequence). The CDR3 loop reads CATSREERGNTIYF. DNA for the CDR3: TGTGCCACCAGCAGAGAGGAACGAGGAAACACCATATATTTT.

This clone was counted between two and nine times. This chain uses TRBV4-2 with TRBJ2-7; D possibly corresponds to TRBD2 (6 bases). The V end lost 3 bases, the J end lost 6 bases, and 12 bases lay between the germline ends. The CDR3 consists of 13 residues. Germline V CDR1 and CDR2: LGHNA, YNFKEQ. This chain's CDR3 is CASSHFLGGEQYF. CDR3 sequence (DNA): TGTGCCAGCAGCCACTTCTTGGGAGGCGAGCAGTACTTC.

The CDR3 nucleotides are TGTGCCAGCAGACTACTAGCGGCATCCCCCGGGGAGCTGTTTTTT. This translates into CASRLLAASPGELFF. The chain links TRBV3-1 (or the pseudogene TRBV3-2) to TRBJ2-2; 8 positions agree with TRBD2. This CDR3 has 15 residues. The V gene end was trimmed by 6 bases and the J gene end by 6 bases; junction bases not matched to a gene: 9. The germline CDR1 and CDR2 sequences are LGHDT and YNNKEL (reference sequence).

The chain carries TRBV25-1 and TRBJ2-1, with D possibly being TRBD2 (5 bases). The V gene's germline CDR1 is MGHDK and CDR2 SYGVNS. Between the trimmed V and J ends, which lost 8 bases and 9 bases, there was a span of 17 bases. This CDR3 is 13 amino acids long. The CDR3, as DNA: TGTGCCAGCTCAAACACGGGAAGGGCTGAGCAGTTCTTC. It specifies CASSNTGRAEQFF. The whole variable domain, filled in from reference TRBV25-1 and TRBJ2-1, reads EADIYQTPRYLVIGTGKKITLECSQTMGHDKMYWYQQDPGMELHLIHYSYGVNSTEKGDLSSESTVSRIRTEHFPLTLESARPSHTSQYLCASSNTGRAEQFFGPGTRLTVL.

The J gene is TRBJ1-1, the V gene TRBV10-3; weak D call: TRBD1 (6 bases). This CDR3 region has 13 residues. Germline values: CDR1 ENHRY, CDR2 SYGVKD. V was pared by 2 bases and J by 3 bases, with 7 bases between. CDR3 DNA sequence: TGTGCCATCAGTGAGAGGGGGGACACTGAAGCTTTCTTT. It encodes CAISERGDTEAFF.